This T cell receptor beta chain was recorded in a study of graft-versus-host responses after intestinal transplantation (dated by TCRdb to the early 2020s). For context, the study as a whole: The transplants that recipients got were multivisceral, liver-intestinal, or isolated intestinal. All recipients received anti-thymocyte globulin induction followed by maintenance tacrolimus and steroids for two to four years. Graft-versus-host and host-versus-graft alloreactive T cell clones were tracked in the graft, circulation and bone marrow after intestinal transplantation using bulk TCR-beta CDR3 sequencing. To identify alloreactive clones, pre-transplant mixed lymphocyte reaction products were sequenced and compared with unstimulated pre-transplant donor and recipient T cells. The cohort enrolled some 25 intestinal transplant recipients including one retransplant, and a few patients lacking pretransplant specimens were excluded. A peak of at least 4% donor T cells among recipient peripheral blood mononuclear cells was the definition used for donor T cell macrochimerism. Instead of going to the commercial service, samples from a few later patients were sequenced in-house on an Illumina MiSeq and processed with MiXCR. What the research found in general, with its limitations: In patients with donor T cell macrochimerism, the allografts had high GvH to HvG T cell clonal ratios. The relatively low number and heterogeneity of intestinal transplant patients limited the conclusions. Early after transplant, peak levels of circulating GvH clones were found to be associated with declines in HvG clones. GvH clones were detected in recipient bone marrow, and some of these GvH clones were observed earlier in ileal mucosa or blood, consistent with an intestinal mucosal origin.

In regard to this clone: The specificity of this receptor is unknown. Base qualities are not recorded, but no much larger clone differs from it by a single base.

CDR1 MNHNY and CDR2 SVGAGI were looked up in the germline V gene (reference sequence). Between the V and J ends, shortened by 0 bases and 7 bases respectively, the junction contains 10 bases. Including the terminal cysteine and phenylalanine, the CDR3 comprises 14 residues. This entry keeps only the CDR3 DNA: 42 bases, framed from base 1. The library was made by the immunoSEQ multiplex PCR assay. In most patients, genomic DNA was isolated using the Qiagen DNeasy Blood and Tissue Kit and sent frozen to Adaptive Biotechnologies for TCR sequencing. High-throughput TCR-beta CDR3 sequencing of genomic DNA from most patients was performed by Adaptive Biotechnologies. The original pipeline was this. Adaptive's ImmunoSEQ software was the source of the TCR sequencing data for about 20 patients, while a few other patients were processed with MiXCR and VDJtools. To correct CD4 versus CD8 sorting errors, any sequence found in both subsets at a frequency ratio below 5:1 was removed. CDR3 nucleotide sequences shared by donor and recipient were removed because the origin of these sequences could not be assigned. To count as alloreactive, a clone needed at least 2-fold expansion over unstimulated cells and a minimum CFSE-low frequency of 0.002% (template counts) or 0.001% (read counts). Clones were considered mappable if detected in sequenced pre-transplant spleen, lymph node, or MLR CFSE-low populations of the donor or recipient. The cumulative frequency of alloreactive clones was calculated as a percentage of all sequences, weighted by copy number. The clones in this table, taken by TCRdb from immuneACCESS, are in-frame only. Not every clone is retained; where verified, under half of the shortfall comes from an unresolved V gene, and the cause of the rest is unknown. The D gene and trimming were derived from the DNA, and the V and J assignments and clone size from that table. The sample data list around 84,000 clones, and about four fifths of these were observed just once. About a sixth of the sample goes to the ten largest clones.

In light of the paper, this sample's time point label describes: cells obtained before transplantation from donor or recipient. CD3+CD4+ and CD3+CD8+ populations were FACS-sorted from unstimulated pre-transplant donor and recipient cells taken from spleen or lymph nodes. The TCR was taken from a human donor who received an intestinal transplant. This specimen consisted of unstimulated CD8+ T cells sorted from spleen or lymph node cells, obtained before intestinal transplant. The rearrangement joined TRBV6-6 to TRBJ2-1; no D gene call is confident. The DNA sequence follows: TGTGCCAGCAGTTACTCGGGCGTGTTGAATGAGCAGTTCTTC. It translates as CASSYSGVLNEQFF.